This T cell receptor (beta chain) was sequenced for a study of T cell repertoires in cytomegalovirus infection. Study overall: Both CMV infection and a matching HLA type were indicated by public TCR beta signatures.

Whole-study findings and limits: Summed frequency of public TCR beta families distinguished CMV carriers with the relevant HLA. The study found HLA-C-restricted CMV-specific TCR beta clonotypes dominating the ex vivo response.

TCRdb itself ran the reads through MiXCR, one entry per CDR3 protein. Altogether about 68,000 distinct CDR3 sequences are present, more than 20% being singletons, with the ten largest covering around 77%. V lost 1 base and J 1 base, leaving 17 bases between the germline ends. CDR1 and CDR2 from the germline V gene are SGHNT and YYREEE (reference sequence). The CDR3 has 17 amino acids. Concerning this clonotype: Its target is unknown.

The sequence derives from a human donor in good health (CMV status not recorded). Some clones in this sample may be carry-over from other donors' samples. This rearrangement joins TRBV5-4 to TRBJ1-1; D perhaps matches TRBD1 (5 bases). Sequencing was done on a sample of PBMCs, sequenced either directly or after in vitro stimulation (not recorded which). Here the CDR3 DNA reads TGTGCCAGCAGCTTGATGGGCCGGGGGGGAAGGAACACTGAAGCTTTCTTT. It yields the protein CASSLMGRGGRNTEAFF.